The 29 T cell receptor beta chains listed next were all sequenced from one sample in a study of blood T cell repertoires in COVID-19. Assay: immunoSEQ multiplex PCR; the TCRdb copy retains only in-frame clones and omits some. The sample lists about 300,000 clones; roughly 86% were seen once. Sequencing was carried out using PBMCs or T cells enriched from blood (not recorded which). These receptors came from a woman aged 45-65 years who had been exposed to COVID-19.

In DNA form, the CDR3 reads TGTGCCAGCAGCCAAGGGTCCAGGGGGCTAACTAATGAAAAACTGTTTTTT. This encodes CASSQGSRGLTNEKLFF. This chain links TRBV14 with TRBJ1-4; TRBD1 matches 8 bases. The V gene's germline CDR1 is SGHDN and CDR2 FVKESK. The CDR3 consists of 17 residues. Trimming removed 1 base from V and 1 base from J; junction bases left unmatched: 5.

The rearrangement joins TRBV4-2 to TRBJ1-1; 9 bases match TRBD1. Unmatched junction bases numbered 3, after V lost 3 bases and J lost 1 base. Germline loops: CDR1 LGHNA, CDR2 YNFKEQ. The CDR3 sequence is 15 residues long. CDR3 sequence reads: CASSQEGQGNTEAFF. The CDR3 DNA is TGTGCCAGCAGCCAGGAGGGACAGGGGAACACTGAAGCTTTCTTT.

Comment on this clone: Other DNA sequences of this sample code for an identical CDR3. V gene TRBV7-9 combines with J gene TRBJ1-1, with D perhaps matching TRBD1 (5 bases). This CDR3 region has 13 residues. The V and J ends lost 3 bases and 5 bases respectively, with 10 bases between them. The germline CDR1 and CDR2 sequences are SEHNR and FQNEAQ (reference sequence). CDR3 sequence reads: CASSLGGSTEAFF. The CDR3 DNA follows: TGTGCCAGCAGCTTGGGGGGTTCGACTGAAGCTTTCTTT.

The CDR3 loop reads CASSLGQGANEQYF. The CDR3 nucleotides are TGTGCCAGCAGTTTAGGGCAGGGGGCGAACGAGCAGTACTTC. The chain employs TRBV27 and TRBJ2-7; 8 bases map to TRBD1. CDR3 length: 14 amino acids. Germline CDR1 and CDR2: MNHEY and SMNVEV (reference sequence). Germline trimming cut 2 bases from V and 5 bases from J; bases unmatched to any gene: 5.

V gene TRBV23-1 combines with J gene TRBJ2-7, with TRBD1 matching 7 bases. TRBV23-1 is given ORF status, its function remaining uncertain. J was trimmed by 3 bases and V by 0 bases; bases with no gene match: 14. The CDR3 contains 18 residues. The CDR3 DNA is TGCGCCAGCAGTCAATCTGTCCGACAGCAGGGGGAAGACTACGAGCAGTACTTC. Its translation: CASSQSVRQQGEDYEQYF.

The chain has TRBV28 and TRBJ1-2; D possibly corresponds to TRBD1 (5 bases). Germline V gene lookup returns CDR1 MDHEN and CDR2 SYDVKM. V lost 4 bases to trimming and J lost 8 bases, with 20 bases between them. The CDR3 is made up of 15 amino acids. CDR3 coding DNA: TGTGCCAGCAGTTCCGGACCTCAGGGTAATCACGGCTACACCTTC. Protein: CASSSGPQGNHGYTF.

This chain links TRBV2 with TRBJ2-1, with 11 nucleotides matching TRBD2. The CDR3 totals 19 residues. The V gene end was trimmed by 4 bases and the J gene end by 4 bases; junction bases not matched to a gene: 15. Germline CDR1 reads SNHLY; CDR2 reads FYNNEI. CDR3 protein: CASSGFTISGGASYNEQFF. In nucleotides, the CDR3 is TGTGCCAGCAGTGGCTTTACCATTAGCGGGGGGGCCTCTTACAATGAGCAGTTCTTC.

This rearrangement joins TRBV19 to TRBJ1-1; tentative D call: TRBD1 (5 bases). Trimming cost V 5 bases and J 1 base, with 8 bases left between them. Germline assignment: CDR1 LNHDA and CDR2 SQIVND (reference sequence). The CDR3 is made up of 13 amino acids. In nucleotides, the CDR3 is TGTGCCAGTAGTGCCAGGGAGAACACTGAAGCTTTCTTT. It encodes CASSARENTEAFF.

The chain couples TRBV6-1 to TRBJ1-1; D possibly corresponds to TRBD1 (5 bases). Germline assignment: CDR1 MNHNS and CDR2 SASEGT. The CDR3 extends over 13 amino acids. The germline V and J ends were trimmed by 3 bases and 7 bases, with 12 bases remaining between them. The CDR3 protein is CASSDGGMGEAFF. DNA of the CDR3: TGTGCCAGCAGTGACGGGGGTATGGGTGAAGCTTTCTTT.

This chain joins TRBV6-5 and TRBJ1-4; 7 bases agree with TRBD1. The germline gives CDR1 MNHEY, CDR2 SVGAGI. V shed 2 bases and J 8 bases; nucleotides not matched to a gene: 5. The CDR3 has 14 amino acids. The CDR3 DNA is TGTGCCAGCAGTTACAGTGGACAGGCGGAAAAACTGTTTTTT. It encodes CASSYSGQAEKLFF.

The chain carries TRBV19 and TRBJ2-5; D uncertain. The germline V gene encodes CDR1 LNHDA and CDR2 SQIVND (reference sequence). This CDR3 is 14 amino acids long. Deletions cut 3 bases from V and 5 bases from J, with 13 bases between. CDR3 nucleotides: TGTGCCAGTAGTATTGTTTCTTCGGGTGAGACCCAGTACTTC. Translating gives CASSIVSSGETQYF.

V and J are TRBV10-3 and TRBJ1-5; TRBD1 matches 7 bases. The length of the CDR3 is 15 residues. Losses at the gene ends were 3 bases for V and 6 bases for J; bases not matched to a gene: 8. CDR1 and CDR2 (germline): ENHRY, SYGVKD. Here the CDR3 reads CAISEGTVKGQPQHF. The CDR3, as DNA: TGTGCCATCAGTGAAGGGACAGTGAAGGGTCAGCCCCAGCATTTT.

This clone was detected only once. J is TRBJ2-2 and V is TRBV5-1, with 11 bases identical to TRBD1. The CDR3 is made up of 14 amino acids. Germline V gene data show CDR1 as SGHRS and CDR2 as YFSETQ. V lost 7 bases and J lost 6; bases outside the gene matches: 5. CDR3 loop: CASRGQGAAGELFF. Here the CDR3 DNA reads TGCGCCAGCCGAGGACAGGGGGCGGCCGGGGAGCTGTTTTTT.

This clone showed up just once. The rearrangement joins TRBV4-1 to TRBJ1-1; 11 positions agree with TRBD1. CDR1 is MGHRA and CDR2 is YSYEKL in the germline V gene. The CDR3 length is 16 residues. Trimming removed 5 bases from V and 4 bases from J; junction bases left unmatched: 9. The CDR3 here is CASSLHPGQGGTEAFF. The CDR3 bases are TGCGCCAGCAGCTTACATCCGGGACAGGGGGGCACTGAAGCTTTCTTT.

The chain couples TRBV7-2 to TRBJ2-1, with TRBD2 matching 10 bases. Germline-derived CDR1 and CDR2 are SGHTA and FQGNSA. The CDR3 covers 14 residues. J was trimmed by 5 bases and V by 6 bases; bases with no gene match: 4. The CDR3, as DNA: TGTGCCAGCAGTCCTAGCGGGGGCCACAATGAGCAGTTCTTC. This sequence encodes CASSPSGGHNEQFF. Variable domain in full (rest from reference TRBV7-2 and TRBJ2-1): GAGVSQSPSNKVTEKGKDVELRCDPISGHTALYWYRQSLGQGLEFLIYFQGNSAPDKSGLPSDRFSAERTGGSVSTLTIQRTQQEDSAVYLCASSPSGGHNEQFFGPGTRLTVL.

This chain links TRBV18 with TRBJ1-6; D may be TRBD1 (5 bases). The germline V gene has CDR1 KGHSH and CDR2 LQKENI. V lost 2 bases and J 4 bases, leaving 12 bases between the germline ends. This CDR3 is built from 16 residues. DNA for the CDR3: TGTGCCAGCTCACCAAACCAGGGTCGGTATAATTCACCCCTCCACTTT. As protein: CASSPNQGRYNSPLHF.

The chain recombines TRBV9 with TRBJ2-4, with 7 bases lining up with TRBD2. This CDR3 is built from 18 residues. In germline, CDR1 is SGDLS, CDR2 YYNGEE. Trimming cost V 0 bases and J 2 bases; bases outside gene matches: 11. This CDR3 reads CASSVGGEGSNPKNIQYF. The CDR3 DNA follows: TGTGCCAGCAGCGTAGGTGGGGAGGGTTCGAATCCCAAAAACATTCAGTACTTC. Looking up the rest from reference TRBV9 and TRBJ2-4 gives the full variable domain: DSGVTQTPKHLITATGQRVTLRCSPRSGDLSVYWYQQSLDQGLQFLIQYYNGEERAKGNILERFSAQQFPDLHSELNLSSLELGDSALYFCASSVGGEGSNPKNIQYFGAGTRLSVL.

This clone showed up many times. This chain links TRBV14 with TRBJ1-2; D may be TRBD1 (5 bases). With 4 bases removed from V and 8 bases from J, the gap between germline ends came to 17 bases. CDR1 is SGHDN and CDR2 is FVKESK in the germline V gene. The CDR3 has 14 residues. The CDR3 here is CASSPLGGASGYTF. For the CDR3, the DNA is TGTGCCAGCAGCCCCCTGGGAGGGGCGTCCGGCTACACCTTC.

The genes are TRBV28 and TRBJ1-2; 9 nucleotides match TRBD1. Germline V gives CDR1 MDHEN, CDR2 SYDVKM. After removal of 6 bases from V and 14 bases from J, the junction contained 19 bases not matched to a gene. CDR3 length: 15 amino acids. CDR3 sequence reads: CASSLLSGTGLDKTF. The CDR3, as DNA: TGTGCCAGCAGCCTTCTTTCTGGGACAGGGCTCGACAAGACCTTC.

This clone was detected only a few times. This chain connects TRBV9 to TRBJ2-2, with TRBD1 identical over 7 bases. The length of the CDR3 is 15 residues. The germline V gene has CDR1 SGDLS and CDR2 YYNGEE. The trim removed 5 bases at V and 2 bases at J, leaving 6 bases unmatched. The CDR3 DNA reads TGTGCCAGCAGAGGGGGCGTTGGAAACACCGGGGAGCTGTTTTTT. It encodes CASRGGVGNTGELFF.

The genes are TRBV11-2 and TRBJ2-2; the D is unclear. V lost 7 bases and J 3 bases, leaving 3 bases between the germline ends. The CDR3 is 11 residues long. In germline, CDR1 is SGHAT, CDR2 FQNNGV. The CDR3 is CASTDTGELFF. The CDR3 DNA is TGTGCCAGCACGGACACCGGGGAGCTGTTTTTT.

J is TRBJ2-7 and V is TRBV4-1, with 10 bases that match TRBD2. The CDR3 runs to 16 residues. With V trimmed by 1 base and J by 7 bases, 10 bases remained unmatched. Germline V CDR1 and CDR2: MGHRA, YSYEKL. CDR3 sequence: CASSQASGGGGWEQYF. In nucleotides, the CDR3 is TGCGCCAGCAGCCAAGCTAGCGGGGGAGGAGGGTGGGAGCAGTACTTC.

The chain has TRBV14 and TRBJ2-7; D gene uncertain. Between the trimmed V and J ends, which lost 5 bases and 3 bases, there was a span of 8 bases. This CDR3 comprises 12 residues. CDR1 is SGHDN, CDR2 FVKESK, per germline. The chain's CDR3 is CASSDLGYEQYF. In nucleotides, the CDR3 is TGTGCCAGCAGCGACTTAGGCTACGAGCAGTACTTC.

The rearrangement uses TRBV3-1 (or the pseudogene TRBV3-2) and TRBJ1-6; no reliable D call. Germline-derived CDR1 and CDR2 are LGHDT and YNNKEL (reference sequence). The length of the CDR3 is 14 residues. V lost 2 bases, J lost 4 bases, and 6 bases lay in between. Here the CDR3 DNA reads TGTGCCAGCAGCCAACCACAGTATAATTCACCCCTCCACTTT. It encodes CASSQPQYNSPLHF.

CDR3 sequence (DNA): TGTGCCAGCAGCCCTAGCAGGACAGGCGGTCGTTCACCCCTCCACTTT. This sequence encodes CASSPSRTGGRSPLHF. The chain employs TRBV5-4 and TRBJ1-6; 7 nucleotides align to TRBD1. The germline gives CDR1 SGHNT, CDR2 YYREEE (reference sequence). CDR3 length equals 16 residues. Trimming at V came to 4 bases and at J to 9 bases, leaving 13 bases not matched to a gene. The whole variable domain, remainder taken from reference TRBV5-4 and TRBJ1-6, is ETGVTQSPTHLIKTRGQQVTLRCSSQSGHNTVSWYQQALGQGPQFIFQYYREEENGRGNFPPRFSGLQFPNYSSELNVNALELDDSALYLCASSPSRTGGRSPLHFGNGTRLTVT.

The gene calls are TRBV7-2 and TRBJ1-1, with unresolved D. From germline, CDR1 is SGHTA and CDR2 FQGNSA. V gave up 3 bases and J gave up 4 bases, with 15 bases separating them. The CDR3 totals 15 residues. CDR3 sequence (DNA): TGTGCCAGCAGCTTCAGTGGCGGAGTCAGCACTGAAGCTTTCTTT. This encodes CASSFSGGVSTEAFF.

The J gene is TRBJ2-7, the V gene TRBV2, with 11 bases fitting TRBD1. V lost 6 bases and J lost 2; bases outside the gene matches: 3. This CDR3 is 14 amino acids long. Germline CDR1 SNHLY, CDR2 FYNNEI. Written as DNA, the CDR3 is TGTGCCAGCAGCACGGACAGGGGGCCCTACGAGCAGTACTTC. Amino acids: CASSTDRGPYEQYF.

This chain links TRBV28 with TRBJ1-4; D may be TRBD1 (5 bases). This CDR3 has 16 amino acids. CDR1 MDHEN and CDR2 SYDVKM come from the germline V gene. The V end lost 4 bases, the J end lost 3 bases, and 15 bases lay between the germline ends. The CDR3 sequence is CASSSSGGGANEKLFF. The CDR3, as DNA: TGTGCCAGCAGTTCCAGTGGCGGAGGGGCTAATGAAAAACTGTTTTTT.

The V and J genes are TRBV5-1 and TRBJ1-3, with 9 bases identical to TRBD1. V dropped 0 bases and J dropped 3; count of bases not matched to a gene: 10. The germline V gene encodes CDR1 SGHRS and CDR2 YFSETQ. The CDR3 extends over 18 amino acids. CDR3 region: CASSLAKSWGQGGNTIYF. As DNA, the CDR3 is TGCGCCAGCAGCTTGGCCAAAAGTTGGGGACAGGGTGGAAACACCATATATTTT. The full variable domain, in which reference TRBV5-1 and TRBJ1-3 provide the parts outside the CDR3, is KAGVTQTPRYLIKTRGQQVTLSCSPISGHRSVSWYQQTPGQGLQFLFEYFSETQRNKGNFPGRFSGRQFSNSRSEMNVSTLELGDSALYLCASSLAKSWGQGGNTIYFGEGSWLTVV.